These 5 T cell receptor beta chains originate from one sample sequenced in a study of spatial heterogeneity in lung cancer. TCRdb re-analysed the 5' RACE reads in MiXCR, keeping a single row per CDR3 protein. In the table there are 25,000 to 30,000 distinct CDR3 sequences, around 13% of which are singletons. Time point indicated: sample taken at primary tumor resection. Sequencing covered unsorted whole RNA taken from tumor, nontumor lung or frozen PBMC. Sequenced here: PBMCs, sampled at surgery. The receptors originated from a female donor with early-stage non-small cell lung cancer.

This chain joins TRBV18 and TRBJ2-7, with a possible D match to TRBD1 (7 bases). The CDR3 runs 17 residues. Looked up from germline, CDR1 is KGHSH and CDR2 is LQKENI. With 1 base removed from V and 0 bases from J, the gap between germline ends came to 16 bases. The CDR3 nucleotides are TGTGCCAGCTCACCACAGTTGCAGGGGGGAAGCTCCTACGAGCAGTACTTC. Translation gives CASSPQLQGGSSYEQYF.

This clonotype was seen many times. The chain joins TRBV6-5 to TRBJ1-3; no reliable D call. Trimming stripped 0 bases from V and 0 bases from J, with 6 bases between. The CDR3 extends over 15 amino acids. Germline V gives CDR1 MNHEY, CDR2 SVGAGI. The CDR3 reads CASSYSRVSGNTIYF. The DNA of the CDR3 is TGTGCCAGCAGTTACTCGAGAGTCTCTGGAAACACCATATATTTT.

The CDR3 sequence: CASSSGTGRLGDTEAFF. The DNA for the CDR3 is TGTGCCAGCAGCTCCGGGACCGGACGTCTGGGGGACACTGAAGCTTTCTTT. The rearrangement uses TRBV5-5 and TRBJ1-1; perhaps TRBD1 as D (5 bases). The V gene's germline CDR1 is SGHKS and CDR2 YYEKEE (reference sequence). There are 17 residues in the CDR3. V was trimmed by 3 bases and J by 3 bases, leaving 21 bases between them.

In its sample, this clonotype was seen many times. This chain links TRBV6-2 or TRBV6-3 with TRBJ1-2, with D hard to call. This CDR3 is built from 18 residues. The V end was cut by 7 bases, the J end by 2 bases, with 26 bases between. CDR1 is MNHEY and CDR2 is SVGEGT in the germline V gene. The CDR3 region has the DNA TGTGCCAGCAATACTAACAAAGCCAGGACTACACGCAACTATGGCTACACCTTC. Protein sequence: CASNTNKARTTRNYGYTF.

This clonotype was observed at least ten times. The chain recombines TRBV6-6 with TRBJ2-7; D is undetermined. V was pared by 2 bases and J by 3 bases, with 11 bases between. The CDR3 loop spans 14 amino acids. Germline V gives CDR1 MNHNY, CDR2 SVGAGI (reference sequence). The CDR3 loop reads CASSYPPRNYEQYF. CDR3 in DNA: TGTGCCAGCAGTTACCCCCCCAGAAACTACGAGCAGTACTTC.